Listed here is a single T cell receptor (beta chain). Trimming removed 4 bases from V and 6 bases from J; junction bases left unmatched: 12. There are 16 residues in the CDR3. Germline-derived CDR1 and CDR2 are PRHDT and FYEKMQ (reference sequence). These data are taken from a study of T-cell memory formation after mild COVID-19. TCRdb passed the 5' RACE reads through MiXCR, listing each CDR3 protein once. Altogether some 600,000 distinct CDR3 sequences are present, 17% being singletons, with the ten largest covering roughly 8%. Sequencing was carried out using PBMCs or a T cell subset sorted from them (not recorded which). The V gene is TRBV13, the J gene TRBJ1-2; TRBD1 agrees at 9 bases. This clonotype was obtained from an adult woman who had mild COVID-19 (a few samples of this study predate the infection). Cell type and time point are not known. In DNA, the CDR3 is TGTGCCAGCAGCTCACCCGGGACAGGGACCTTCGATGGCTACACCTTC. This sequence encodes CASSSPGTGTFDGYTF.